A selection of T cell receptor beta chains follows, all from one sample in a study of beta chain features in type 1 diabetes. This table comes from immunoSEQ multiplex PCR, and its TCRdb copy is limited to in-frame clones, with some not included. The sample holds roughly 100,000 clones, 28% seen once. The sequenced sample consisted of central memory CD4+ T cells from blood. The receptors were sampled from a woman between 18 and 29 years old with type 1 diabetes. Each CDR3 is given with its conserved first and last residue. Fields, in order: J gene, D gene, clone size, V gene, CDR3 DNA, CDR3 protein. A D gene is named only where the DNA matches it firmly. Expanded clones are given a class, and other clones once, few, many or no size at all.

TRBJ1-1 NA NA TRBV19 TGTGCCAGTATTCCGGGACACTCGAGCACTGAAGCTTTCTTT CASIPGHSSTEAFF
TRBJ1-2 NA few TRBV5-1 TGCGCCAGCAGCTTGGTGTCTGGGACATTCACCGGCTACACCTTC CASSLVSGTFTGYTF
TRBJ2-1 TRBD2 NA TRBV7-9 TGTGCCAGCAGCCCAATAGCGGGAAGCTCCTACAATGAGCAGTTCTTC CASSPIAGSSYNEQFF
TRBJ2-3 TRBD2 NA TRBV6-4 TGTGCCAGCAGTGAAGCTAGCGGGAGTGGCACAGATACGCAGTATTTT CASSEASGSGTDTQYF
TRBJ1-1 NA NA TRBV19 TGTGCCAGTAGTATGTCGGGGGGGCGCCTGGGAACTGAAGCTTTCTTT CASSMSGGRLGTEAFF
TRBJ1-2 NA few TRBV10-3 TGTGCCATCAGTGTAGCAACCAACTATGGCTACACCTTC CAISVATNYGYTF
TRBJ1-2 TRBD1 NA TRBV7-9 TGTGCCAGCAGCTCGCCACAGGGGAGGACGAACTATGGCTACACCTTC CASSSPQGRTNYGYTF
TRBJ2-3 TRBD2 once TRBV19 TGTGCCAGTAGTATAGATCGGACTAGCGGAACCACAGATACGCAGTATTTT CASSIDRTSGTTDTQYF
TRBJ2-1 NA NA TRBV2 TGTGCCAGCAATCCTAGCAGCTCCTACAATGAGCAGTTCTTC CASNPSSSYNEQFF
TRBJ2-7 NA NA TRBV11-2 TGTGCCAGCACCTTCCCCCCCCTCGACGAGCAGTACTTC CASTFPPLDEQYF
TRBJ1-1 NA NA TRBV18 TGTGCCAGCTCACCGGGACTCATACGGGACACTGAAGCTTTCTTT CASSPGLIRDTEAFF
TRBJ2-1 NA few TRBV7-2 TGTGCCAGCAGCCGCCAGGAGGATGAGCAGTTCTTC CASSRQEDEQFF
TRBJ2-7 TRBD2 NA TRBV28 TGTGCCAGCATGCGGGGGGGAAACGAGCAGTACTTC CASMRGGNEQYF
TRBJ2-1 TRBD2 NA TRBV4-3 TGCGCCAGCAGCCAATGGGGGGTAGCGGGAGGTACAAATGAGCAGTTCTTC CASSQWGVAGGTNEQFF
TRBJ1-5 TRBD1 NA TRBV27 TGTGCCAGCAGTCCACAGGGGAGGAGCAATCAGCCCCAGCATTTT CASSPQGRSNQPQHF
TRBJ2-3 TRBD2 NA TRBV7-9 TGTGCCAGCAGCCCCGCGGGGGGCACAGATACGCAGTATTTT CASSPAGGTDTQYF
TRBJ2-1 NA NA TRBV11-3 TGTGCCAGCAGCTTAGGGGCGGGGTCCTACAATGAGCAGTTCTTC CASSLGAGSYNEQFF
TRBJ2-1 NA NA TRBV18 TGTGCCAGCTCACCACGGGGGCTCGGGGACTCCTACAATGAGCAGTTCTTC CASSPRGLGDSYNEQFF
TRBJ1-4 NA few TRBV5-6 TGTGCCAGCAGCTTGATGGGGGCTGGAGAAAAACTGTTTTTT CASSLMGAGEKLFF
TRBJ1-1 TRBD1 NA TRBV27 TGTGCCAGCAGGACCAGGGGGCGGGTCACTGAAGCTTTCTTT CASRTRGRVTEAFF
TRBJ1-2 NA NA TRBV28 TGTGCCAGCAGTTTGGGTGGGACATCCGACATTTTCTCCTATGGCTACACCTTC CASSLGGTSDIFSYGYTF
TRBJ2-3 NA NA TRBV5-1 TGCGCCAGCAGCCTTGTGAGGGGGGGCCTCACAGATACGCAGTATTTT CASSLVRGGLTDTQYF
TRBJ1-5 TRBD1 NA TRBV7-2 TGTGCCAGCAGCTTGGGGAGACAGGGGAGCCAGCCCCAGCATTTT CASSLGRQGSQPQHF
TRBJ2-7 TRBD2 few TRBV2 TGTGCCAGCAGTGTGGAGCTAGCGGGGTCCTACGAGCAGTACTTC CASSVELAGSYEQYF
TRBJ2-2 TRBD1 few TRBV7-9 TGTGCCAGCAGCCGTCGGGGACAGGGAGGCGGCGGGGAGCTGTTTTTT CASSRRGQGGGGELFF
TRBJ1-5 NA NA TRBV5-1 TGCGCCAGCAGCTTGGGGGAGGGGTCGACCCAGCCCCAGCATTTT CASSLGEGSTQPQHF
TRBJ2-7 NA few TRBV2 TGTGCCAGCAGTCGGGACTACGAGCAGTACTTC CASSRDYEQYF
TRBJ2-7 NA NA TRBV2 TGTGCCAGCAGTGAACTCGGGACACCGACCTACGAGCAGTACTTC CASSELGTPTYEQYF
TRBJ2-5 TRBD1 NA TRBV28 TGTGCCAGCAGTCTTGGGACAGACCAAAAAGAGACCCAGTACTTC CASSLGTDQKETQYF